This is a list of T cell receptor beta chains from one sample in a study of T cell repertoires in cytomegalovirus infection. MiXCR, applied by TCRdb to the reads, yields one record per CDR3 protein. The repertoire includes some 480,000 distinct CDR3 sequences, 30% to 40% of them detected once, and roughly 15% sits in the top ten. No antigen has been assigned to these receptors. The specimen was cultured PBMCs, collected from culture after CMV antigen stimulation. The receptors were gathered from a human donor in good health (CMV status not recorded). Some clones in this sample may be carry-over from other donors' samples. Each CDR3 is given with its conserved first and last residue. A D gene is named only where the DNA matches it firmly. Rows give clone size only sometimes, using once, few, many, or a class for an expanded clone.

>TRBJ2-7|TRBV6-5|.|16|.
CASSTRTAKSSYEQYF
TGTGCCAGCAGTACCCGGACGGCCAAAAGCTCCTACGAGCAGTACTTC
>TRBJ2-1|TRBV10-3|.|17|few
CAISETPRGPSYNEQFF
TGTGCCATCAGTGAAACCCCCCGCGGGCCATCCTACAATGAGCAGTTCTTC
>TRBJ2-1|TRBV7-8|.|16|few
CASSATPRSSYNEQFF
TGTGCCAGCAGCGCGACGCCTAGAAGCTCCTACAATGAGCAGTTCTTC
>TRBJ1-2|TRBV4-1|TRBD1|16|.
CASSQGDTGAGYGYTF
TGCGCCAGCAGCCAGGGAGATACAGGGGCAGGGTATGGCTACACCTTT
>TRBJ1-2|TRBV28|.|14|.
CASTPTGAPYGYTF
TGTGCCAGCACCCCGACAGGCGCCCCCTATGGCTACACCTTC
>TRBJ1-2|TRBV7-2|TRBD1|14|.
CASSLVPGQGTSRF
TGTGCCAGCAGCTTAGTACCGGGACAGGGGACGAGTAGGTTC
>TRBJ2-6|TRBV27|TRBD1|17|few
CASSSGQGAVGANVLTF
TGTGCCAGCAGTTCCGGACAGGGGGCTGTGGGGGCCAACGTCCTGACTTTC
>TRBJ2-5|TRBV15|TRBD2|15|.
CATRSAGGPGETQYF
TGTGCCACCCGATCAGCGGGAGGGCCTGGGGAGACCCAGTACTTC
>TRBJ2-3|TRBV4-1|TRBD2|14|few
CASAEREDTDTQYF
TGCGCCAGCGCCGAGCGGGAGGACACAGATACGCAGTATTTT
>TRBJ1-1|TRBV11-2|.|18|few
CASSLVAGLLALNTEAFF
TGTGCCAGCAGCTTAGTAGCTGGGCTGCTAGCATTGAACACTGAAGCTTTCTTT
>TRBJ1-1|TRBV7-2|.|12|many
CASSLAQFKAFF
TGTGCCAGCAGCTTAGCGCAGTTTAAAGCTTTCTTT
>TRBJ2-2|TRBV7-8|.|15|.
CASSLMGLGTGELFF
TGTGCCAGCAGCTTAATGGGGCTGGGCACCGGGGAGCTGTTTTTT
>TRBJ1-1|TRBV6-5|.|13|.
CASRETVNTEAFF
TGTGCCAGCAGAGAGACGGTGAACACTGAAGCTTTCTTT
>TRBJ1-1|TRBV7-2|.|14|.
CASSPPGRPMGAFF
TGTGCCAGCAGCCCGCCGGGAAGGCCGATGGGAGCTTTCTTT
>TRBJ2-3|TRBV7-6|TRBD2|16|.
CASSLLAAASTDTQYF
TGTGCCAGCAGCTTGCTAGCGGCTGCTAGCACAGATACGCAGTATTTT
>TRBJ2-1|TRBV27|.|18|.
CASSFQWGRGSSYNEQFF
TGTGCCAGCAGTTTCCAATGGGGACGGGGAAGCTCCTACAATGAGCAGTTCTTC
>TRBJ2-5|TRBV4-3|.|13|few
CASSQAGSETQYF
TGCGCCAGCAGCCAAGCCGGGTCGGAGACCCAGTACTTC
>TRBJ2-7|TRBV3-1|TRBD1|15|.
CASSHTTRTGPHTYF
TGTGCCAGCAGCCACACCACGAGGACAGGGCCGCACACGTACTTC
>TRBJ2-5|TRBV7-6|.|13|many
CASSLAVVETQYF
TGTGCCAGCAGCTTAGCAGTGGTCGAGACCCAGTACTTC
>TRBJ1-5|TRBV28|TRBD1|15|.
CASSSSGTGSQPQHF
TGTGCCAGCAGTTCCTCCGGGACAGGGAGTCAGCCCCAGCATTTT
>TRBJ1-6|TRBV4-1|TRBD1|18|.
CASSPQRQGLSYNSPLHF
TGCGCCAGCAGCCCCCAAAGACAGGGACTCTCCTATAATTCACCCCTCCACTTT
>TRBJ1-5|TRBV20-1|.|13|.
CSARPQNNQPQHF
TGCAGTGCTAGGCCGCAGAACAATCAGCCCCAGCATTTT
>TRBJ2-7|TRBV27|.|13|few
CASGDILTYEQYF
TGTGCCAGCGGTGACATACTCACCTACGAGCAGTACTTC
>TRBJ1-2|TRBV7-9|.|15|medium-sized
CASSLGSQGRGGYTF
TGTGCCAGCAGCTTGGGATCTCAGGGGCGCGGTGGCTACACCTTC
>TRBJ2-5|TRBV19|TRBD2|13|few
CASLLSGKRTQYF
TGTGCCAGCCTTCTAAGCGGGAAGAGGACCCAGTACTTC
>TRBJ2-1|TRBV19|TRBD2|15|.
CASTPSGRARNEQFF
TGTGCCAGTACCCCAAGCGGGAGGGCCCGAAATGAGCAGTTCTTC
>TRBJ2-4|TRBV4-1|TRBD2|17|few
CASSQDSGVVAKNIQYF
TGCGCCAGCAGCCAAGATAGCGGGGTTGTGGCCAAAAACATTCAGTACTTC
>TRBJ1-1|TRBV11-2|.|12|few
CASSLGGLGAFF
TGTGCCAGCAGCTTAGGGGGCCTTGGGGCTTTCTTT
>TRBJ2-2|TRBV28|.|13|few
CASSFSGMGELFF
TGTGCCAGCAGTTTCTCAGGGATGGGGGAGCTGTTTTTT
>TRBJ2-1|TRBV20-1|TRBD2|15|few
CSARDGSSGGPEQFF
TGCAGTGCTAGAGATGGGTCTAGCGGGGGCCCGGAGCAGTTCTTC
>TRBJ2-1|TRBV7-2|TRBD2|15|.
CASSLGGSGYNEQFF
TGTGCCAGCAGCTTAGGCGGGAGCGGCTACAATGAGCAGTTCTTC
>TRBJ2-1|TRBV19|TRBD2|12|.
CASSAGGNEQFF
TGTGCCAGTAGTGCGGGGGGGAATGAGCAGTTCTTC
>TRBJ2-2|TRBV7-3|.|14|once
CASSLVPSTGELFF
TGTGCCAGCAGCTTAGTCCCGTCCACCGGGGAGCTGTTTTTT
>TRBJ2-3|TRBV20-1|TRBD1|13|.
CSARVGTAYTQYF
TGCAGTGCTAGGGTTGGGACAGCTTATACGCAGTATTTT
>TRBJ1-6|TRBV6-1|.|16|few
CASSLDFSSYNSPLHF
TGTGCCAGCAGTCTGGACTTTAGCTCCTATAATTCACCCCTCCACTTT
>TRBJ2-6|TRBV4-3|TRBD1|17|.
CASSLTGAGSGANVLTF
TGCGCCAGCAGCCTTACAGGGGCCGGCTCTGGGGCCAACGTCCTGACTTTC
>TRBJ2-2|TRBV2|.|15|.
CASRMPGKIAGELFF
TGTGCCAGCAGGATGCCCGGGAAAATTGCCGGGGAGCTGTTTTTT
>TRBJ2-7|TRBV28|TRBD1|15|.
CASSAQGGARVGQYF
TGTGCCAGCAGTGCACAAGGGGGCGCGAGGGTCGGGCAGTACTTC
>TRBJ2-3|TRBV20-1|TRBD2|15|.
CSARSAGGSTDTQYF
TGCAGTGCTAGAAGCGCGGGAGGGAGCACAGATACGCAGTATTTT
>TRBJ2-1|TRBV12-5|.|16|.
CASGLVSGRSYNEKFF
TGTGCTAGTGGTTTGGTGTCCGGGAGAAGCTACAATGAGAAGTTCTTC
>TRBJ2-3|TRBV20-1|.|15|.
CSASSMAANTDTQYF
TGCAGTGCTAGTTCCATGGCGGCTAACACAGATACGCAGTATTTT
>TRBJ1-5|TRBV7-3|.|13|.
CASSPMGNQPQHF
TGTGCCAGCAGCCCGATGGGGAATCAGCCCCAGCATTTT
>TRBJ2-5|TRBV7-2|TRBD2|14|few
CASSITGTTEFQYF
TGTGCCAGCAGCATCACCGGGACTACCGAATTCCAGTACTTC
>TRBJ2-7|TRBV23-1|TRBD1|21|.
CASSQSNPDRGRPPGSYEQYF
TGCGCCAGCAGTCAATCTAACCCGGACAGGGGGCGTCCCCCTGGCTCCTACGAGCAGTACTTC
>TRBJ2-1|TRBV9|TRBD2|12|.
CASSDLAGEQFF
TGTGCCAGCAGTGATTTAGCGGGCGAGCAGTTCTTC
>TRBJ1-1|TRBV10-3|.|13|few
CAIRKGLDTEAFF
TGTGCCATCAGGAAAGGGTTGGACACTGAAGCTTTCTTT
>TRBJ2-2|TRBV3-1|.|13|.
CASSQSPTGELFF
TGTGCCAGCAGCCAAAGCCCTACCGGGGAGCTGTTTTTT
>TRBJ2-1|TRBV14|.|16|.
CASSQVEGSSYNEQFF
TGTGCCAGCAGCCAAGTCGAGGGAAGCTCCTACAATGAGCAGTTCTTC
>TRBJ2-1|TRBV20-1|TRBD2|15|few
CSASKASGLYNEQFF
TGCAGTGCTAGCAAGGCTAGCGGGCTTTACAATGAGCAGTTCTTC
>TRBJ1-2|TRBV12-3/TRBV12-4|.|15|few
CASSARTRLTYGYTF
TGTGCCAGCAGTGCCCGGACTCGGCTTACCTATGGCTACACCTTC
>TRBJ2-1|TRBV29-1|.|16|.
CSVEGGEANTYNEQFF
TGCAGCGTTGAAGGAGGAGAAGCAAATACCTACAATGAGCAGTTCTTC